One sample yielded the 19 T cell receptor beta chains listed below, sequenced in a study of T cell changes during pregnancy in multiple sclerosis. Profiled with immunoSEQ multiplex PCR; TCRdb holds only in-frame clones, not every one. The profile covers 55,000 to 70,000 clones, with around 90% appearing a single time and less than 1.5% taken by the ten largest. Sequencing was performed on peripheral blood, taken in the third trimester of pregnancy. The origin of the receptors is a female donor in good health, enrolled as a control in a pregnancy study.

The count of this clone is one. This chain connects TRBV5-4 to TRBJ1-2; D is possibly TRBD1 (6 bases). The CDR3 is 17 amino acids. The V end lost 5 bases, the J end lost 4 bases, and 24 bases lay between the germline ends. Germline V CDR1 and CDR2: SGHNT, YYREEE (reference sequence). This CDR3 reads CASSSDRFGGGGYGYTF. DNA for the CDR3: TGTGCCAGCAGTTCGGACAGATTCGGCGGGGGGGGCTATGGCTACACCTTC.

The gene calls are TRBV2 and TRBJ1-6; D gene uncertain. V gave up 2 bases and J gave up 10 bases, with 12 bases separating them. CDR1 is SNHLY and CDR2 is FYNNEI in the germline V gene. CDR3 length equals 14 residues. DNA of the CDR3: TGTGCCAGCAGTGAATCCCGGGGTGGGTCACCCCTCCACTTT. It codes for CASSESRGGSPLHF. The whole variable domain, filled in from reference TRBV2 and TRBJ1-6, reads EPEVTQTPSHQVTQMGQEVILRCVPISNHLYFYWYRQILGQKVEFLVSFYNNEISEKSEIFDDQFSVERPDGSNFTLKIRSTKLEDSAMYFCASSESRGGSPLHFGNGTRLTVT.

The chain recombines TRBV6-5 with TRBJ2-5; a weak D match, TRBD1 (6 bases). Germline lookup yields CDR1 MNHEY and CDR2 SVGAGI. CDR3 size: 15 residues. The V end lost 4 bases, the J end lost 5 bases, and 17 bases lay between the germline ends. CDR3 residues: CASSSSGTPMETQYF. In DNA, the CDR3 is TGTGCCAGCAGTTCCTCCGGGACACCGATGGAGACCCAGTACTTC.

A note on this clone: The sample has other DNA sequences that encode this CDR3 too. The rearrangement links TRBV7-2 to TRBJ2-7, with TRBD2 matching 7 bases. With 1 base clipped from V and 3 bases from J, the junction kept 3 bases outside the gene matches. Looked up from germline, CDR1 is SGHTA and CDR2 is FQGNSA. CDR3 length equals 14 residues. CDR3 sequence reads: CASSLGGGSYEQYF. As DNA, the CDR3 is TGTGCCAGCAGCTTAGGCGGGGGAAGCTACGAGCAGTACTTC.

The genes are TRBV10-1 and TRBJ1-2; 8 bases align to TRBD1. V shed 0 bases, J shed 6 bases, and the junction held 6 bases outside the gene matches. The CDR3 contains 15 residues. Germline CDR1 is WNHNN and CDR2 is SYGVQD (reference sequence). CDR3 DNA sequence: TGCGCCAGCAGTGAGTCGTCGGCAGGGGGCGATGGCTACACCTTC. Translated, it gives CASSESSAGGDGYTF.

The V call is TRBV5-6, the J call TRBJ2-2, with D possibly TRBD2 on 6 matching bases. V dropped 3 bases and J dropped 8 bases, with 17 bases sitting between them. The CDR3 runs 15 residues. CDR1 is SGHDT and CDR2 is YYEEEE in the germline V gene. The CDR3 region is CASSSGTGAPGELFF. DNA of the CDR3: TGTGCCAGCAGCTCCGGGACTGGTGCACCGGGGGAGCTGTTTTTT.

V usage is TRBV7-6 and J usage is TRBJ2-1, with 7 bases lining up with TRBD1. With V trimmed by 4 bases and J by 12 bases, 6 bases remained unmatched. CDR3 length: 12 residues. Germline CDR1 SGHVS, CDR2 FNYEAQ. Written as DNA, the CDR3 is TGTGCCAGCAGCTCCGGGACAGTGAGGCAGTTCTTC. Translated: CASSSGTVRQFF. The variable domain in full, with the rest retrieved from reference TRBV7-6 and TRBJ2-1, is GAGVSQSPRYKVTKRGQDVALRCDPISGHVSLYWYRQALGQGPEFLTYFNYEAQQDKSGLPNDRFSAERPEGSISTLTIQRTEQRDSAMYRCASSSGTVRQFFGPGTRLTVL.

This rearrangement joins TRBV14 to TRBJ2-7; a weak D match, TRBD2 (5 bases). The germline V gene encodes CDR1 SGHDN and CDR2 FVKESK. V gave up 4 bases and J gave up 6 bases, with 19 bases separating them. The CDR3 has 15 residues. CDR3 residues: CASSRGDSIVGEQYF. CDR3 coding DNA: TGTGCCAGCAGCCGGGGAGACTCAATAGTCGGCGAGCAGTACTTC.

The gene calls are TRBV6-5 and TRBJ2-1; weak D call: TRBD1 (6 bases). The CDR3 contains 12 residues. The V gene lost 6 bases and the J gene lost 9 bases, with 12 bases spanning the gap. The germline V gene has CDR1 MNHEY and CDR2 SVGAGI. CDR3 amino acids: CASSLTGVEQFF. The CDR3 DNA sequence: TGTGCCAGCAGCCTGACAGGCGTTGAGCAGTTCTTC.

This rearrangement joins TRBV7-2 to TRBJ1-1; D is possibly TRBD1 (6 bases). The CDR3 is 15 residues long. Trimming pared 1 base from V and 7 bases from J, leaving 16 bases between. Per the germline V gene, CDR1 is SGHTA and CDR2 is FQGNSA. CDR3 region: CASSLVRTANIEAFF. In nucleotides, the CDR3 is TGTGCCAGCAGCTTAGTACGGACAGCGAATATTGAAGCTTTCTTT.

The chain couples TRBV18 to TRBJ1-1, with D uncertain. In germline, CDR1 is KGHSH, CDR2 LQKENI. The CDR3 contains 14 residues. Trimming removed 3 bases from V and 0 bases from J, with 8 bases in between. The CDR3 nucleotides are TGTGCCAGCTCACCCGACACCATGAACACTGAAGCTTTCTTT. Amino acid sequence: CASSPDTMNTEAFF.

The chain carries TRBV21-1 and TRBJ2-3; the table's TRBD2 call for D was not verified on the DNA. TRBV21-1 is designated a pseudogene. The CDR3 covers 18 residues. CDR3 in amino acids: CASSKRPPGGVGTDTQYF. The CDR3 nucleotides read TGTGCCAGCAGCAAAAGGCCCCCCGGGGGTGTGGGCACAGATACGCAGTATTTT.

The chain carries TRBV7-6 and TRBJ1-2; possible D gene TRBD1, 6 bases. This CDR3 is 14 amino acids long. Trimming removed 5 bases at V and 2 bases at J, with 12 bases between. CDR1 and CDR2 from the germline V gene are SGHVS and FNYEAQ. The DNA for the CDR3 is TGTGCCAGCAGCGCAGGACAGTTGAACTATGGCTACACCTTC. This codes for CASSAGQLNYGYTF.

The CDR3 coding sequence is TGTGCCAGTAGGCTATCCTCGGGGGGTAACACCATATATTTT. The encoded protein is CASRLSSGGNTIYF. The chain combines TRBV19 with TRBJ1-3; possibly TRBD1 for D (5 bases). The CDR3 runs 14 residues. V shed 6 bases and J shed 7 bases, with 16 bases lying between them. Germline CDR1 and CDR2: LNHDA and SQIVND (reference sequence).

The DNA of the CDR3 is TGTGCCAGCAGCTCTTGGAGCACAAACACCATATATTTT. Its translation is CASSSWSTNTIYF. The chain recombines TRBV5-4 with TRBJ1-3, with unresolved D. The CDR3 extends over 13 amino acids. The germline V gene encodes CDR1 SGHNT and CDR2 YYREEE (reference sequence). V was pared by 3 bases and J by 6 bases, with 10 bases between. The full variable domain, rest sourced from reference TRBV5-4 and TRBJ1-3, is ETGVTQSPTHLIKTRGQQVTLRCSSQSGHNTVSWYQQALGQGPQFIFQYYREEENGRGNFPPRFSGLQFPNYSSELNVNALELDDSALYLCASSSWSTNTIYFGEGSWLTVV.

The CDR3 bases are TGTGCCAGCAGCTCCACAGGGAGCGGATACGAGCAGTACTTC. Encoded protein: CASSSTGSGYEQYF. This chain connects TRBV4-2 to TRBJ2-7, with D perhaps matching TRBD1 (6 bases). Germline V gene sequence: CDR1 LGHNA, CDR2 YNFKEQ. Between the trimmed V and J ends, which lost 5 bases and 4 bases, there was a span of 15 bases. CDR3 length: 14 amino acids.

The rearrangement joins TRBV25-1 to TRBJ1-5, with no clear D. Germline V gene sequence: CDR1 MGHDK, CDR2 SYGVNS. The V end lost 0 bases, the J end lost 5 bases, and 2 bases lay between the germline ends. The CDR3 runs 12 residues. The CDR3 protein is CASSEYDQPQHF. The CDR3, as DNA: TGTGCCAGCAGTGAATACGATCAGCCCCAGCATTTT. Filled out from reference TRBV25-1 and TRBJ1-5, the complete variable domain reads EADIYQTPRYLVIGTGKKITLECSQTMGHDKMYWYQQDPGMELHLIHYSYGVNSTEKGDLSSESTVSRIRTEHFPLTLESARPSHTSQYLCASSEYDQPQHFGDGTRLSIL.

This clone occurred a few times. This chain joins TRBV19 and TRBJ1-4; weak D call: TRBD1 (5 bases). CDR3 size: 14 residues. Germline V gives CDR1 LNHDA, CDR2 SQIVND (reference sequence). Between the trimmed V and J ends, which lost 5 bases and 2 bases, there was a span of 9 bases. The chain's CDR3 is CASSSTVTNEKLFF. In nucleotides, the CDR3 is TGTGCCAGTAGTTCGACAGTCACTAATGAAAAACTGTTTTTT. Together with reference TRBV19 and TRBJ1-4, the CDR3 gives the full variable domain: DGGITQSPKYLFRKEGQNVTLSCEQNLNHDAMYWYRQDPGQGLRLIYYSQIVNDFQKGDIAEGYSVSREKKESFPLTVTSAQKNPTAFYLCASSSTVTNEKLFFGSGTQLSVL.

This clone occurred a few times. The genes are TRBV30 and TRBJ1-1, with TRBD1 matching over 8 bases. V was clipped by 1 base and J by 11 bases; unmatched bases: 6. Germline CDR1 reads GTSNPN; CDR2 reads SVGIG (reference sequence). The CDR3 has 12 residues. CDR3 amino acids: CAWSGDRGHAFF. The CDR3 region has the DNA TGTGCCTGGAGTGGAGACAGGGGACACGCTTTCTTT.